These T cell receptor beta chains were read from a single sample in a study of blood T cell repertoires in COVID-19. Libraries were prepared by immunoSEQ multiplex PCR; TCRdb keeps only in-frame clonotypes and omits some of them. The profile covers 90,000 to 120,000 clones, with about 90% appearing a single time and approximately 1.2% taken by the ten largest. Sequencing was done on a sample of peripheral blood. The source is a woman aged 25 to 39 with acute or convalescent COVID-19. CDR3s leave out the opening cysteine and the closing phenylalanine or tryptophan. Rows may omit the clone size; those that give it use once, few, many or a size class.

CDR3: ASPPIDWAASNSPLH; J: TRBJ1-6; size: -; V: TRBV21-1
CDR3: ASSQGGGPGNTIY; J: TRBJ1-3; size: -; V: TRBV4-2
CDR3: ASSPFHRDPYEQY; J: TRBJ2-7; size: -; V: TRBV7-9
CDR3: ASSSILTSTDTQY; J: TRBJ2-3; size: -; V: TRBV27
CDR3: ASSNQGGQPQH; J: TRBJ1-5; size: -; V: TRBV19
CDR3: ASSQGQGAPDTQY; J: TRBJ2-3; size: -; V: TRBV3-1/TRBV3-2
CDR3: ASSITTGTETQY; J: TRBJ2-5; size: -; V: TRBV5-1
CDR3: ASRVASGNTDTQY; J: TRBJ2-3; size: -; V: TRBV7-2
CDR3: ASSLGDRSYEQY; J: TRBJ2-7; size: -; V: TRBV11-1
CDR3: ASSPFGGNTEAF; J: TRBJ1-1; size: -; V: TRBV7-2
CDR3: ASSYSRRDTEAF; J: TRBJ1-1; size: -; V: TRBV6-5
CDR3: ATSSGGGNTEAF; J: TRBJ1-1; size: -; V: TRBV9
CDR3: ASSLSRGYYGYT; J: TRBJ1-2; size: -; V: TRBV27
CDR3: ASSLAAGTNNSPLH; J: TRBJ1-6; size: -; V: TRBV7-2
CDR3: ASSLTSGSYEQY; J: TRBJ2-7; size: -; V: TRBV4-1
CDR3: ASSRRETQY; J: TRBJ2-5; size: -; V: TRBV28
CDR3: ASSLPLSSYEQY; J: TRBJ2-7; size: once; V: TRBV11-2
CDR3: ATEGGTAIQETQY; J: TRBJ2-5; size: -; V: TRBV30
CDR3: SLLQGNHT; J: TRBJ1-2; size: -; V: TRBV20-1
CDR3: SVQTGGTDTQY; J: TRBJ2-3; size: -; V: TRBV29-1
CDR3: ASSLDRYTEAF; J: TRBJ1-1; size: -; V: TRBV7-3
CDR3: ASSQAIDWEQY; J: TRBJ2-7; size: -; V: TRBV4-2
CDR3: ASSRRLAYTDTQY; J: TRBJ2-3; size: -; V: TRBV27
CDR3: ASSQMSFVPGGEKLF; J: TRBJ1-4; size: -; V: TRBV5-6
CDR3: ASSFSAEYGYT; J: TRBJ1-2; size: -; V: TRBV12-3/TRBV12-4
CDR3: ASRRTGTWEQY; J: TRBJ2-7; size: -; V: TRBV19
CDR3: ASSYSIPGKNSPLH; J: TRBJ1-6; size: -; V: TRBV6-2/TRBV6-3
CDR3: ASSPHREPNEKLF; J: TRBJ1-4; size: -; V: TRBV18
CDR3: ASRRQGEAF; J: TRBJ1-1; size: -; V: TRBV6-5
CDR3: ASSYLASDTGELF; J: TRBJ2-2; size: -; V: TRBV5-1
CDR3: ASSQTGTGVSPLH; J: TRBJ1-6; size: -; V: TRBV4-3
CDR3: ASSQDPPPAGVNQPQH; J: TRBJ1-5; size: -; V: TRBV4-2
CDR3: ASSSLGGDTGELF; J: TRBJ2-2; size: -; V: TRBV7-3
CDR3: ASSKTSGSSYNEQF; J: TRBJ2-1; size: -; V: TRBV19
CDR3: SASGFKNRAYEQY; J: TRBJ2-7; size: -; V: TRBV20-1
CDR3: ASSWLLAPSNEQF; J: TRBJ2-1; size: -; V: TRBV6-5
CDR3: ASSPWGLQATNEKLF; J: TRBJ1-4; size: -; V: TRBV19
CDR3: ASSSQGGRVNTEAF; J: TRBJ1-1; size: -; V: TRBV9
CDR3: AWSVGQGDGYT; J: TRBJ1-2; size: -; V: TRBV30
CDR3: ASGGVTNIQY; J: TRBJ2-4; size: once; V: TRBV28
CDR3: ASSSPWAGVASPLH; J: TRBJ1-6; size: -; V: TRBV28
CDR3: ASSFEPNRPQH; J: TRBJ1-5; size: -; V: TRBV7-2
CDR3: ASSLDSSGANVLT; J: TRBJ2-6; size: -; V: TRBV3-1/TRBV3-2
CDR3: ASSLFQGNSPLH; J: TRBJ1-6; size: -; V: TRBV7-2
CDR3: ASSLGDRRNQPQH; J: TRBJ1-5; size: once; V: TRBV5-1
CDR3: AGHRQGRKETQY; J: TRBJ2-5; size: few; V: TRBV6-7
CDR3: ASSQVVAREWRGANVLT; J: TRBJ2-6; size: -; V: TRBV3-1/TRBV3-2
CDR3: ASSFRRMGYT; J: TRBJ1-2; size: -; V: TRBV28
CDR3: ATSREGLAGLLVDIQY; J: TRBJ2-4; size: once; V: TRBV15
CDR3: ASSLRDRGGPQH; J: TRBJ1-5; size: -; V: TRBV7-2